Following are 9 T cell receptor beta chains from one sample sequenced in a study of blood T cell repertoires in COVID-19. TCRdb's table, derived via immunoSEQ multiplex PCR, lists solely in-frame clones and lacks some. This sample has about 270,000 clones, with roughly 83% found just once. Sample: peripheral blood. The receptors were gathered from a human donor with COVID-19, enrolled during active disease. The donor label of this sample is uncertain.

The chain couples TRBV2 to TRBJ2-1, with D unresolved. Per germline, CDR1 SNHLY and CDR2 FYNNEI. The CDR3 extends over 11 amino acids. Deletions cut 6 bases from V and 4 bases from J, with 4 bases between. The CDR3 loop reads CASSGYNEQFF. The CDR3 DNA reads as TGTGCCAGCAGCGGGTACAATGAGCAGTTCTTC.

The CDR3 nucleotides are TGTGCCAGCAGTGAAACTAGCGGGTTTTCCTACAATGAGCAGTTCTTC. Its protein product is CASSETSGFSYNEQFF. The V gene is TRBV6-1, the J gene TRBJ2-1; 9 nucleotides match TRBD2. Germline-derived CDR1 and CDR2 are MNHNS and SASEGT. J was trimmed by 1 base and V by 2 bases; bases with no gene match: 3. The CDR3 is made up of 16 amino acids.

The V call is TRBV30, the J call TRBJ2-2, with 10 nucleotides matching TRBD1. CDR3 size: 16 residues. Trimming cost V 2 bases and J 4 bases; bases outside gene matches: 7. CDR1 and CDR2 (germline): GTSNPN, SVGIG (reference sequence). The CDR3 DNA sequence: TGTGCCTGGAGTCCAAGGGGACAGGGGTTCACCGGGGAGCTGTTTTTT. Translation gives CAWSPRGQGFTGELFF. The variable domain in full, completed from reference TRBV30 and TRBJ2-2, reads SQTIHQWPATLVQPVGSPLSLECTVEGTSNPNLYWYRQAAGRGLQLLFYSVGIGQISSEVPQNLSASRPQDRQFILSSKKLLLSDSGFYLCAWSPRGQGFTGELFFGEGSRLTVL.

The CDR3 nucleotides are TGCGCCAGCAGTCAATCGAAGACAGGGACGGGCACTGAAGCTTTCTTT. This gives the protein CASSQSKTGTGTEAFF. The rearrangement joins TRBV23-1 to TRBJ1-1; the match to TRBD1 covers 7 bases. TRBV23-1 is recorded as an ORF, its role being uncertain. The CDR3 is 16 residues long. The ends lost 0 bases at V and 4 bases at J; junction bases unmatched: 8.

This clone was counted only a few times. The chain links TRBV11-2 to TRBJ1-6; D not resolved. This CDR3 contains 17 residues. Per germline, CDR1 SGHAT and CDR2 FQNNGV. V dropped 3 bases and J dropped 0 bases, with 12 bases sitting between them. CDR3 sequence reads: CASSLLLGSSYNSPLHF. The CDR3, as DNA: TGTGCCAGCAGCTTGCTCTTGGGGAGCTCCTATAATTCACCCCTCCACTTT.

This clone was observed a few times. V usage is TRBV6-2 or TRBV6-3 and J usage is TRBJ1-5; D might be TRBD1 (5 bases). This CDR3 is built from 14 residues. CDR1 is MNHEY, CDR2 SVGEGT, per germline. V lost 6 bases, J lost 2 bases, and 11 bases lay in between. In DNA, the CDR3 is TGTGCCAGCAGATACGACAGACGCAATCAGCCCCAGCATTTT. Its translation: CASRYDRRNQPQHF.

CDR3 nucleotides: TGTGCCAGCAGCCAAGACCAGAGAAGGGGTGAAAAACTGTTTTTT. Protein: CASSQDQRRGEKLFF. The genes are TRBV3-1 (or the pseudogene TRBV3-2) and TRBJ1-4; tentative D call: TRBD1 (5 bases). This CDR3 has 15 residues. V was cut by 0 bases and J by 7 bases, with 12 bases left in between. Germline V gene data show CDR1 as LGHDT and CDR2 as YNNKEL (reference sequence).

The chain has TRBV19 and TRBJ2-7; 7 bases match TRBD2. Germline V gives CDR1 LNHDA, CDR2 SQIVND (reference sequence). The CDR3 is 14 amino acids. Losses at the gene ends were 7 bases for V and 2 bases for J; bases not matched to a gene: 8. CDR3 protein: CASTMGRETYEQYF. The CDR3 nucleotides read TGTGCCAGTACCATGGGGCGGGAGACCTACGAGCAGTACTTC.

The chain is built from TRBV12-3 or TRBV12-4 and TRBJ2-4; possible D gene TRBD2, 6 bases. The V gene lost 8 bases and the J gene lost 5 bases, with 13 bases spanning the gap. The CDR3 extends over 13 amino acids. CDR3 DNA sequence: TGTGCCAGCGGTCGCGGGACTGAAAACATTCAGTACTTC. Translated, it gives CASGRGTENIQYF.